These 26 T cell receptor beta chains came from one sample sequenced in a study of T cells in Graves' hyperthyroidism and ophthalmopathy. The CDR3 regions of TCR beta were amplified from RNA transcripts. HTBI primers were used for first-round RT-PCR of the TCR CDR3. From the multiplex PCR reads, TCRdb called clonotypes with MiXCR, one entry per CDR3 protein. In the table there are under 650,000 distinct CDR3 sequences, around 15% of which are singletons. Sequenced material: blood. These receptors all stem from a woman aged 25 to 39 with Graves' hyperthyroidism.

The genes are TRBV11-1 and TRBJ2-2; no reliable D call. The V and J ends lost 5 bases and 2 bases respectively, with 12 bases between them. Germline CDR1 SGHAT, CDR2 FQDESV (reference sequence). This CDR3 contains 15 residues. The CDR3 DNA follows: TGTGCCAGCAGCAAACAAATCTTTAACACCGGGGAGCTGTTTTTT. It yields the protein CASSKQIFNTGELFF. The complete variable domain, with remaining parts taken from reference TRBV11-1 and TRBJ2-2, reads EAEVAQSPRYKITEKSQAVAFWCDPISGHATLYWYRQILGQGPELLVQFQDESVVDDSQLPKDRFSAERLKGVDSTLKIQPAELGDSAMYLCASSKQIFNTGELFFGEGSRLTVL.

The V call is TRBV6-2 or TRBV6-3, the J call TRBJ2-2; maybe TRBD1 (6 bases). V lost 6 bases, J lost 4 bases, and 15 bases lay in between. CDR1 and CDR2 (germline): MNHEY, SVGEGT. The length of the CDR3 is 15 residues. The CDR3 region has the DNA TGTGCCAGCAGAAAACAGGGTGGCGGCACCGGGGAGCTGTTTTTT. Translation gives CASRKQGGGTGELFF.

This clonotype was found many times. This chain links TRBV28 with TRBJ2-7, with TRBD1 matching over 9 bases. The germline V gene has CDR1 MDHEN and CDR2 SYDVKM. J lost 9 bases, V lost 3 bases, and 9 bases had no gene match. The CDR3 sequence is 14 residues long. CDR3 in DNA: TGTGCCAGCAGTTTGGGGGACAGGGCGGTTGGGCAGTACTTC. The encoded protein is CASSLGDRAVGQYF.

This clonotype has ten or more counts. This sequence joins TRBV7-8 and TRBJ2-7; a possible D gene is TRBD2 (6 bases). V was cut by 5 bases and J by 12 bases, with 20 bases left in between. The germline V gene has CDR1 SGHVS and CDR2 FQNEAQ. The CDR3 loop spans 13 amino acids. The CDR3 DNA sequence: TGTGCCAGCAGCCCCCGGGACGGACTACGAGCGTACTTC. It translates to CASSPRDGLRAYF.

This clonotype was picked up many times. The genes are TRBV5-1 and TRBJ2-1; 9 nucleotides line up with TRBD2. The CDR3 is 15 residues long. Germline V gene sequence: CDR1 SGHRS, CDR2 YFSETQ. After removal of 4 bases from V and 9 bases from J, the junction contained 11 bases not matched to a gene. As DNA, the CDR3 is TGCGCCAGCAGCCTGAGGCCGGGACTAGCATTTGAGCAGTTCTTC. Translated: CASSLRPGLAFEQFF.

Many counts were recorded for this clonotype. V gene TRBV6-1 combines with J gene TRBJ2-5; D tentatively reads TRBD1 or TRBD2 (6 bases each). CDR3 length equals 14 residues. V lost 8 bases to trimming and J lost 4 bases, with 17 bases between them. Germline CDR1 MNHNS, CDR2 SASEGT. In DNA form, the CDR3 reads TGTGCCAGCTCACACACCGGAGGGGGAGAGACCCAGTACTTC. Its translation is CASSHTGGGETQYF.

This clonotype was recorded at least ten times. The chain joins TRBV28 to TRBJ2-7, with a possible D match to TRBD1 (6 bases). V shed 7 bases and J shed 6 bases, with 28 bases lying between them. The CDR3 has 17 residues. Germline V gene lookup returns CDR1 MDHEN and CDR2 SYDVKM. CDR3 bases: TGTGCCAGCATCCCAAGCTCCGGGCAGGGGACGGGTCGCGAGCAGTACTTC. This encodes CASIPSSGQGTGREQYF.

This clonotype came up many times. The CDR3 loop reads CSALSEGKLFF. CDR3 bases: TGCAGTGCTTTATCGGAGGGAAAACTGTTTTTT. This chain links TRBV20-1 with TRBJ1-4, with D unclear. There are 11 residues in the CDR3. CDR1 is DFQATT and CDR2 is SNEGSKA in the germline V gene (reference sequence). Trimming shortened V by 5 bases and J by 10 bases, and 11 bases separated the two germline ends.

This clonotype has only a few counts. This may be a read error: a much more frequent sequence differs by one nucleotide. V and J are TRBV6-5 and TRBJ2-7, with 7 positions matching TRBD2. The closer fit of TRBJ2-1 to the DNA end suggests the J call may be wrong. CDR1 and CDR2 from the germline V gene are MNHEY and SVGAGI. The CDR3 loop spans 14 amino acids. CDR3 nucleotide sequence: TGTGCCAGCAGTTACCGGGGGGAGGCCTACGAGCAGTTCTTC. It is translated as CASSYRGEAYEQFF.

The table lists this clonotype with many counts. This sequence joins TRBV2 and TRBJ1-6, with 7 positions matching TRBD1. Germline V gives CDR1 SNHLY, CDR2 FYNNEI. With V trimmed by 8 bases and J by 7 bases, 5 bases remained unmatched. The length of the CDR3 is 13 residues. The CDR3 DNA reads as TGTGCCAGCGCCGGGACAGAGAATTCACCCCTCCACTTT. It specifies CASAGTENSPLHF.

V usage is TRBV3-1 and J usage is TRBJ2-2, with a tentative D call TRBD2 (5 bases). Germline V gene data show CDR1 as LGHDT and CDR2 as YNNKEL (reference sequence). CDR3 length: 15 amino acids. V was trimmed by 4 bases and J by 6 bases, leaving 15 bases between them. The CDR3 nucleotides are TGTGCCAGCAGCCTTCTTGGAGGCGGACCCGGGGAGCTGTTTTTT. It specifies CASSLLGGGPGELFF.

This clonotype was counted many times. The chain links TRBV2 to TRBJ2-7; no clear D. The germline V gene encodes CDR1 SNHLY and CDR2 FYNNEI. The length of the CDR3 is 13 residues. V was pared by 4 bases and J by 4 bases, with 11 bases between. In DNA, the CDR3 is TGTGCCAGCAGTGCTGGGTTACTATACGAGCAGTACTTC. It is translated as CASSAGLLYEQYF.

This clonotype was seen a handful of times. V gene TRBV13 combines with J gene TRBJ2-3, with 8 bases matching TRBD1. With 6 bases clipped from V and 4 bases from J, the junction kept 6 bases outside the gene matches. Germline CDR1 PRHDT, CDR2 FYEKMQ (reference sequence). The CDR3 length is 14 residues. DNA for the CDR3: TGTGCCAGCAGTACTGGACAGGGACCAGATACGCAGTATTTT. Translated: CASSTGQGPDTQYF.

There are many counts of this clonotype. The V call is TRBV11-2, the J call TRBJ2-7, with D uncertain. V was trimmed by 8 bases and J by 1 base, leaving 6 bases between them. The CDR3 is 11 residues long. From germline, CDR1 is SGHAT and CDR2 FQNNGV. The CDR3 loop is CASAISYEQYF. The DNA for the CDR3 is TGTGCCAGCGCCATATCCTACGAGCAGTACTTC.

The chain recombines TRBV6-1 with TRBJ1-6, with a possible D match to TRBD1 (5 bases). V lost 9 bases to trimming and J lost 8 bases, with 14 bases between them. CDR3 size: 13 residues. From germline, CDR1 is MNHNS and CDR2 SASEGT. CDR3 residues: CASLRGEDSPLHF. CDR3 in DNA: TGTGCCAGTCTGAGGGGAGAAGATTCACCCCTCCACTTT.

The chain joins TRBV18 to TRBJ2-5; D uncertain. Looked up from germline, CDR1 is KGHSH and CDR2 is LQKENI. The V end was cut by 5 bases, the J end by 4 bases, with 14 bases between. CDR3 size: 14 residues. The CDR3 nucleotides are TGTGCCAGCTCAAGTAGTACGACAATAGAGACCCAGTACTTC. Amino acids: CASSSSTTIETQYF.

This clonotype was found many times. This rearrangement joins TRBV18 to TRBJ2-7, with TRBD2 identical over 8 bases. Germline CDR1 KGHSH, CDR2 LQKENI. The CDR3 sequence is 16 residues long. The V and J ends lost 2 bases and 5 bases, in that order; junction bases with no gene match: 11. The DNA of the CDR3 is TGTGCCAGCTCACCAGAGGCAGGGACTAGGTCAGACGAGCAGTACTTC. Translation gives CASSPEAGTRSDEQYF.

This clonotype was counted a few times. The chain carries TRBV5-1 and TRBJ2-7, with 7 bases lining up with TRBD1. V was clipped by 1 base and J by 6 bases; unmatched bases: 1. Germline loops: CDR1 SGHRS, CDR2 YFSETQ. This CDR3 region has 12 residues. CDR3 DNA sequence: TGCGCCAGCAGCTTGAAGGGGGCCGAGCAGTACTTC. Its translation is CASSLKGAEQYF.

V usage is TRBV28 and J usage is TRBJ1-4; no clear D. Germline V gene lookup returns CDR1 MDHEN and CDR2 SYDVKM. There are 13 residues in the CDR3. Deletions cut 6 bases from V and 11 bases from J, with 16 bases between. CDR3 sequence: CASRPTLVVKLFF. The DNA for the CDR3 is TGTGCCAGCAGACCCACCCTGGTGGTTAAACTGTTTTTT.

In its sample, this clonotype was seen a few times. The chain employs TRBV9 and TRBJ2-7, with TRBD2 identical over 8 bases. Looked up from germline, CDR1 is SGDLS and CDR2 is YYNGEE. The CDR3 contains 15 residues. J was trimmed by 3 bases and V by 4 bases; bases with no gene match: 9. The chain's CDR3 is CASSPEGLDNYEQYF. In DNA form, the CDR3 reads TGTGCCAGCAGCCCCGAGGGACTAGATAACTACGAGCAGTACTTC.

This clonotype appeared a few times. The chain couples TRBV9 to TRBJ2-2; a possible D gene is TRBD2 (5 bases). The CDR3 is made up of 16 amino acids. Trimming left V 0 bases short and J 1 base short, with 10 bases between. Germline V gene data show CDR1 as SGDLS and CDR2 as YYNGEE. In DNA, the CDR3 is TGTGCCAGCAGCGTAGTCCCTGGACTGAACACCGGGGAGCTGTTTTTT. Translated: CASSVVPGLNTGELFF.

The CDR3 sequence is CSAPRTVNTEAFF. Here the CDR3 DNA reads TGCAGTGCTCCTCGGACAGTCAACACTGAAGCTTTCTTT. The chain recombines TRBV20-1 with TRBJ1-1, with a tentative D call TRBD1 (6 bases). The CDR3 extends over 13 amino acids. V shed 5 bases and J shed 2 bases, with 12 bases lying between them. CDR1 is DFQATT, CDR2 SNEGSKA, per germline (reference sequence).

The table lists this clonotype with a few counts. V is TRBV20-1 and J is TRBJ2-2, with D possibly being TRBD1 (5 bases). Germline CDR1 DFQATT, CDR2 SNEGSKA (reference sequence). Trimming pared 0 bases from V and 6 bases from J, leaving 14 bases between. This CDR3 is built from 15 residues. Here the CDR3 reads CSARDLSRVAGELFF. As DNA, the CDR3 is TGCAGTGCTAGAGATCTTAGCAGGGTGGCCGGGGAGCTGTTTTTT.

About this clonotype: A much larger clone differs from this one at a single base, so this may be a read error. V and J are TRBV7-2 and TRBJ2-1; no definite D call. V lost 0 bases and J 5 bases, leaving 11 bases between the germline ends. Per germline, CDR1 SGHTA and CDR2 FQGNSA. The CDR3 contains 15 residues. CDR3 sequence (DNA): TGTGCCAGCAGCTTAGCGGTGGCGGAACACAATGAGCAGTTCTTC. Translation gives CASSLAVAEHNEQFF.

This clonotype showed up many times. The CDR3 DNA follows: TGTGCCAGCAGGGAAAAATATAGCAATCAGCCCCAGCATTTT. Its protein is CASREKYSNQPQHF. The chain couples TRBV6-1 to TRBJ1-5; D call uncertain. The CDR3 is made up of 14 amino acids. Trimming stripped 6 bases from V and 0 bases from J, with 9 bases between. Germline V gives CDR1 MNHNS, CDR2 SASEGT.

A few counts support this clonotype. V usage is TRBV28 and J usage is TRBJ2-3; D is uncertain. The length of the CDR3 is 11 residues. Germline CDR1 is MDHEN and CDR2 is SYDVKM. Deletions cut 8 bases from V and 8 bases from J, with 11 bases between. The CDR3 here is CASAHPGTQYF. The CDR3 DNA sequence: TGTGCCAGCGCCCATCCCGGTACGCAGTATTTT. Supplemented by reference TRBV28 and TRBJ2-3, the full variable domain reads DVKVTQSSRYLVKRTGEKVFLECVQDMDHENMFWYRQDPGLGLRLIYFSYDVKMKEKGDIPEGYSVSREKKERFSLILESASTNQTSMYLCASAHPGTQYFGPGTRLTVL.